The 12 T cell receptor beta chains presented below share a single source sample, sequenced in a study of control samples from healthy donors and cancer patients. Sequenced by immunoSEQ multiplex PCR; TCRdb stores in-frame clones only, minus some. This table holds approximately 50,000 clones, roughly 95% found once. The material sequenced was blood. These receptors were taken from a man aged 25 to 40 in good health.

The chain links TRBV6-5 to TRBJ2-7; weak D call: TRBD1 (6 bases). Germline V gene data show CDR1 as MNHEY and CDR2 as SVGAGI. V was pared by 0 bases and J by 5 bases, with 11 bases between. This CDR3 has 14 residues. In DNA form, the CDR3 reads TGTGCCAGCAGTTACTCAAGGACAGCAGACGAGCAGTACTTC. This encodes CASSYSRTADEQYF.

The chain carries TRBV24-1 and TRBJ2-3, with a possible D match to TRBD1 (5 bases). This CDR3 has 14 residues. V shed 5 bases and J shed 4 bases, with 12 bases lying between them. Per germline, CDR1 KGHDR and CDR2 SFDVKD. The CDR3 sequence: CATSVGAGADTQYF. The CDR3 region has the DNA TGTGCCACCAGTGTAGGGGCAGGAGCAGATACGCAGTATTTT.

This sequence joins TRBV2 and TRBJ1-2; 8 bases agree with TRBD1. The V gene end was trimmed by 2 bases and the J gene end by 3 bases; junction bases not matched to a gene: 2. This CDR3 has 14 amino acids. The germline V gene encodes CDR1 SNHLY and CDR2 FYNNEI. CDR3 nucleotides: TGTGCCAGCAGTGAAACAGGGGGGGACTATGGCTACACCTTC. It translates to CASSETGGDYGYTF.

The V gene is TRBV5-6, the J gene TRBJ2-3, with D tentatively TRBD2 (5 bases). Germline V gene data show CDR1 as SGHDT and CDR2 as YYEEEE. CDR3 size: 14 residues. V was trimmed by 0 bases and J by 0 bases, leaving 5 bases between them. CDR3 DNA: TGTGCCAGCAGCTTGGCGGGAAGCACAGATACGCAGTATTTT. Translated: CASSLAGSTDTQYF.

The chain links TRBV3-1 (or the pseudogene TRBV3-2) to TRBJ2-5; the match to TRBD1 covers 9 bases. The V gene's germline CDR1 is LGHDT and CDR2 YNNKEL (reference sequence). This CDR3 is 15 amino acids long. With V trimmed by 5 bases and J by 5 bases, 9 bases remained unmatched. CDR3 loop: CASSSRTGAGETQYF. CDR3 nucleotide sequence: TGTGCCAGCAGCTCCCGGACAGGGGCGGGGGAGACCCAGTACTTC.

This clone appeared a single time. The junction shows a germline mismatch at one end, possibly a read error. The chain combines TRBV19 with TRBJ1-2; 8 positions agree with TRBD1. CDR1 is LNHDA and CDR2 is SQIVND in the germline V gene (reference sequence). This CDR3 is built from 16 residues. The CDR3 region is CASSILTGTGNYGYAF. In DNA, the CDR3 is TGTGCCAGTAGTATATTGACCGGGACAGGCAACTATGGCTACGCCTTC.

The gene calls are TRBV5-8 and TRBJ1-4, with 7 bases matching TRBD1. The ends lost 0 bases at V and 5 bases at J; junction bases unmatched: 1. Per germline, CDR1 SGHTS and CDR2 YDEGEE. This CDR3 region has 14 residues. The CDR3 spells CASSLVTGNEKLFF. In nucleotides, the CDR3 is TGTGCCAGCAGCTTGGTGACAGGGAATGAAAAACTGTTTTTT.

The DNA of the CDR3 is TGTGCCAGCAGCCACGGCAAACAGGGAGGCGACACCGGGGAGCTGTTTTTT. Its protein is CASSHGKQGGDTGELFF. The chain has TRBV11-3 and TRBJ2-2, with D possibly called TRBD1 or TRBD2 (6 bases each). The germline CDR1 and CDR2 sequences are SGHNT and YENEEA. V gave up 5 bases and J gave up 3 bases, with 19 bases separating them. The CDR3 totals 17 residues.

J is TRBJ1-1 and V is TRBV5-1; D gene ambiguous. Germline V gene data show CDR1 as SGHRS and CDR2 as YFSETQ. Trimming pared 6 bases from V and 1 base from J, leaving 13 bases between. This CDR3 spans 14 amino acids. This chain's CDR3 is CASTPRGSNTEAFF. Here the CDR3 DNA reads TGCGCCAGCACCCCCAGAGGATCGAACACTGAAGCTTTCTTT.

The chain joins TRBV11-2 to TRBJ2-1; TRBD2 agrees at 8 bases. CDR1 and CDR2 from the germline V gene are SGHAT and FQNNGV. The CDR3 loop spans 14 amino acids. The V segment lost 8 bases and the J segment 8 bases; nucleotides outside the gene matches: 11. CDR3 in amino acids: CASAENGRADEQFF. The CDR3, as DNA: TGTGCCAGCGCGGAGAACGGGAGGGCAGATGAGCAGTTCTTC.

The chain combines TRBV5-4 with TRBJ1-2; D perhaps matches TRBD1 (6 bases). Trimming removed 4 bases at V and 8 bases at J, with 30 bases between. Germline values: CDR1 SGHNT, CDR2 YYREEE (reference sequence). CDR3 length: 18 residues. CDR3 region: CASSNPVPGGAGIGGYTF. CDR3 DNA: TGTGCCAGCAGCAACCCTGTACCGGGGGGCGCGGGTATTGGGGGCTACACCTTC.

The rearrangement uses TRBV6-2 or TRBV6-3 and TRBJ2-1; D not resolved. CDR1 MNHEY and CDR2 SVGEGT come from the germline V gene. Trimming took 3 bases from V and 9 from J, leaving 9 bases between them. CDR3 size: 12 residues. The CDR3 here is CASSYSATEQFF. The CDR3 DNA reads TGTGCCAGCAGTTATTCAGCTACTGAGCAGTTCTTC.